Each of the 5 T cell receptor beta chains below was sequenced from the same sample in a study of shared clonotypes between healthy human individuals. Naive CD8 cells lacked CD45RO, underwent positive selection for CCR7 and left out terminally differentiated effector memory CD45RA+ cells. This table comes from immunoSEQ multiplex PCR, and its TCRdb copy is limited to in-frame clones, with some not included. Counted here are fewer than 850,000 clones, around 96% occurring once; the ten biggest clones make up about 0.22%. Sequencing used naive CD8+ T cells sorted from blood. The receptors originated from a man under 40 in good health.

The gene calls are TRBV19 and TRBJ2-4; D call uncertain. The germline CDR1 and CDR2 sequences are LNHDA and SQIVND (reference sequence). Trimming left V 3 bases short and J 2 bases short, with 14 bases between. There are 16 residues in the CDR3. The CDR3 region has the DNA TGTGCCAGTAGTATGGCGCCTCCCACGCCCAAAAACATTCAGTACTTC. Protein product: CASSMAPPTPKNIQYF.

This sequence joins TRBV4-1 and TRBJ2-7; D unresolved. This CDR3 comprises 18 residues. From germline, CDR1 is MGHRA and CDR2 YSYEKL. The V and J ends lost 0 bases and 3 bases respectively, with 21 bases between them. The DNA of the CDR3 is TGCGCCAGCAGCCAAGACGACCTGCCTAAGTCATCAGTCTACGAGCAGTACTTC. It is translated as CASSQDDLPKSSVYEQYF.

The V and J genes are TRBV27 and TRBJ2-2; TRBD1 agrees at 7 bases. Germline V CDR1 and CDR2: MNHEY, SMNVEV (reference sequence). The CDR3 has 16 residues. After removal of 5 bases from V and 6 bases from J, the junction contained 12 bases not matched to a gene. CDR3 DNA: TGTGCCAGCAGTCCGCGACAGGGTATTATTCCCGGGGAGCTGTTTTTT. It codes for CASSPRQGIIPGELFF.

The chain couples TRBV11-2 to TRBJ2-2; 8 nucleotides line up with TRBD2. CDR3 length: 17 residues. Germline values: CDR1 SGHAT, CDR2 FQNNGV. V lost 4 bases to trimming and J lost 4 bases; unmatched junction nucleotides: 11. CDR3 residues: CASSSISGGASTGELFF. The CDR3 nucleotides are TGTGCCAGCAGCTCGATTTCGGGAGGGGCGAGCACCGGGGAGCTGTTTTTT.

V is TRBV7-9 and J is TRBJ1-3; D call uncertain. The CDR3 spans 11 residues. CDR1 is SEHNR and CDR2 is FQNEAQ in the germline V gene (reference sequence). The V gene lost 1 base and the J gene lost 9 bases, with 4 bases spanning the gap. The CDR3 sequence: CASSLDRTIYF. The CDR3 coding sequence is TGTGCCAGCAGCTTAGATCGCACCATATATTTT.